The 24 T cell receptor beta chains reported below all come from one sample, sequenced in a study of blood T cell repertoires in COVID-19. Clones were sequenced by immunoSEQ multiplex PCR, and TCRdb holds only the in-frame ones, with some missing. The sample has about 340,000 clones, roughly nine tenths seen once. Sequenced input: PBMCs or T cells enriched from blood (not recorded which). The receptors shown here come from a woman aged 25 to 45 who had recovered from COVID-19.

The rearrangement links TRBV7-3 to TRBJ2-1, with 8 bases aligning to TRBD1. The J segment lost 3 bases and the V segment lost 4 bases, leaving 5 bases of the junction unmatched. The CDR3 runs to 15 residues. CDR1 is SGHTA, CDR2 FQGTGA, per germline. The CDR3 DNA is TGTGCCAGCAGCTCAGACAGGGGAAGCTACAATGAGCAGTTCTTC. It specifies CASSSDRGSYNEQFF.

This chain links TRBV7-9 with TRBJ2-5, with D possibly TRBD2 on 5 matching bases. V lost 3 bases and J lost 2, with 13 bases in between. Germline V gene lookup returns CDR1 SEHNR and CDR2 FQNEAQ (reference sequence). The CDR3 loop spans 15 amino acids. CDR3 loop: CASSFGLASQETQYF. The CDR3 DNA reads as TGTGCCAGCAGCTTCGGGCTAGCTTCTCAAGAGACCCAGTACTTC. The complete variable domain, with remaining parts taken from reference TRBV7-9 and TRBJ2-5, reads DTGVSQNPRHKITKRGQNVTFRCDPISEHNRLYWYRQTLGQGPEFLTYFQNEAQLEKSRLLSDRFSAERPKGSFSTLEIQRTEQGDSAMYLCASSFGLASQETQYFGPGTRLLVL.

CDR3 DNA sequence: TGTGCCAGCGGTAGACAGGGCTTGGAAGCTTTCTTT. Translated: CASGRQGLEAFF. This chain connects TRBV12-3 or TRBV12-4 to TRBJ1-1; 7 nucleotides agree with TRBD1. The CDR3 has 12 residues. V lost 8 bases and J lost 8; bases outside the gene matches: 8.

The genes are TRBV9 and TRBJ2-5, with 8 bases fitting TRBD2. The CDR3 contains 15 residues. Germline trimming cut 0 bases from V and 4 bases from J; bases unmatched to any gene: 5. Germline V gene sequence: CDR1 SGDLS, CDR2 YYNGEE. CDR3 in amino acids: CASSVAGGVGETQYF. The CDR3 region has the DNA TGTGCCAGCAGCGTAGCGGGGGGGGTGGGAGAGACCCAGTACTTC.

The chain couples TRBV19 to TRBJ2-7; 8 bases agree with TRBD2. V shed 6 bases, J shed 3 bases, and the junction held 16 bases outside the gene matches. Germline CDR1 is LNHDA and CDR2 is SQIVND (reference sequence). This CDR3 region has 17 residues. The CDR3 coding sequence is TGTGCCAGTAGAGCCCCCAGGGTAGCGGGATCCTACTACGAGCAGTACTTC. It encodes CASRAPRVAGSYYEQYF. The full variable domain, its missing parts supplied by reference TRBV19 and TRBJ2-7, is DGGITQSPKYLFRKEGQNVTLSCEQNLNHDAMYWYRQDPGQGLRLIYYSQIVNDFQKGDIAEGYSVSREKKESFPLTVTSAQKNPTAFYLCASRAPRVAGSYYEQYFGPGTRLTVT.

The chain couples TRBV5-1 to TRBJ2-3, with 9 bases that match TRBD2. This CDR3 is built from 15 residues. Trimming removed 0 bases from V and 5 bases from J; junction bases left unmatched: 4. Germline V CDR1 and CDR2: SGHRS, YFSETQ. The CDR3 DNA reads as TGCGCCAGCAGCTTGGAACTAGCGGGCGGAGATACGCAGTATTTT. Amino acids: CASSLELAGGDTQYF.

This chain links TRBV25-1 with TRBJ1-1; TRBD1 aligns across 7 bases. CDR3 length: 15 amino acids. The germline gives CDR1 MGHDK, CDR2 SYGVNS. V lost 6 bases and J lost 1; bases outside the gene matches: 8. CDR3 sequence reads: CASSPNTGANTEAFF. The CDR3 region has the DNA TGTGCCAGCAGCCCAAATACAGGGGCGAACACTGAAGCTTTCTTT.

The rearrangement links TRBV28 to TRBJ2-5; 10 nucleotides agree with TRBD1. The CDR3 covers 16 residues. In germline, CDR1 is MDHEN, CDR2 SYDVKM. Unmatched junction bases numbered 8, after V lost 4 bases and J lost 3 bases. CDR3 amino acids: CASSYGQGGIEETQYF. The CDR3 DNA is TGTGCCAGCAGTTATGGACAGGGGGGAATTGAAGAGACCCAGTACTTC. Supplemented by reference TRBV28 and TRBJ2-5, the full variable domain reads DVKVTQSSRYLVKRTGEKVFLECVQDMDHENMFWYRQDPGLGLRLIYFSYDVKMKEKGDIPEGYSVSREKKERFSLILESASTNQTSMYLCASSYGQGGIEETQYFGPGTRLLVL.

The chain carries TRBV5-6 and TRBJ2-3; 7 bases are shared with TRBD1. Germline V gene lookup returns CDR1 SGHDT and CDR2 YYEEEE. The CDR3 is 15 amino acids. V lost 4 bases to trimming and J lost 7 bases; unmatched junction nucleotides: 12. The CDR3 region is CASSHKQGLANTQYF. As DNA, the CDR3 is TGTGCCAGCAGCCACAAACAGGGGTTGGCGAATACGCAGTATTTT.

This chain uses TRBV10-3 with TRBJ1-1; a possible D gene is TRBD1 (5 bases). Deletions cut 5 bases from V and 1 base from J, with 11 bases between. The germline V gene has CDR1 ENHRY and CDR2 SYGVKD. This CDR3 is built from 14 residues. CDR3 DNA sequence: TGTGCCATCAGTCAACAGGTCGAGAACACTGAAGCTTTCTTT. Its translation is CAISQQVENTEAFF.

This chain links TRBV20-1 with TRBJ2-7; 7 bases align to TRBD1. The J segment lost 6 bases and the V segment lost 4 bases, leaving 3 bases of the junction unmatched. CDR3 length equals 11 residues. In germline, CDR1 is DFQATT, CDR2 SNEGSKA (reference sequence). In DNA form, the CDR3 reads TGCAGTGCTAAACAGGGGCGCGAGCAGTACTTC. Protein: CSAKQGREQYF.

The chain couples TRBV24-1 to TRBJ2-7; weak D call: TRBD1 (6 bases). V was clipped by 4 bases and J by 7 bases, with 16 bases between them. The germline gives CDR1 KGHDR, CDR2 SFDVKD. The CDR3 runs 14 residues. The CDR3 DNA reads TGTGCCACCAGTGAGGGACAAGGGACGTGGGAGCAGTACTTC. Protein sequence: CATSEGQGTWEQYF.

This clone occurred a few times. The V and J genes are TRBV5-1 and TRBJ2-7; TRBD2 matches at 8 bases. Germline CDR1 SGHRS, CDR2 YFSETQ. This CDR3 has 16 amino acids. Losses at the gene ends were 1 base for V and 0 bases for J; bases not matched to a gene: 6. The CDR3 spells CASSLSAGAFSYEQYF. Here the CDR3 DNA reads TGCGCCAGCAGCTTGTCAGCGGGGGCCTTCTCCTACGAGCAGTACTTC.

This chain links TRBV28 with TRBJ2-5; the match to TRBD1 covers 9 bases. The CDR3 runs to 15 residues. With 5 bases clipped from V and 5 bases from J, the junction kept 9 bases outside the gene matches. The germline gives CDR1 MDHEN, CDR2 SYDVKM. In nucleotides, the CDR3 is TGTGCCAGCAGTGGGGGGACAGGGAGTGGGGAGACCCAGTACTTC. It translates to CASSGGTGSGETQYF.

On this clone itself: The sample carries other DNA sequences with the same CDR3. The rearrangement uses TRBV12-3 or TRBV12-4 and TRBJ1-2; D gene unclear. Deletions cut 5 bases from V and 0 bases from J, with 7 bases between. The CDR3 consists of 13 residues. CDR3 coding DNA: TGTGCCAGCAGTCCAGATTCTAACTATGGCTACACCTTC. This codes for CASSPDSNYGYTF.

This chain's CDR3 is CASRGLSYGYTF. The CDR3 region has the DNA TGTGCCAGCAGGGGACTTAGCTATGGCTACACCTTC. The chain joins TRBV28 to TRBJ1-2; tentative D call: TRBD1 (5 bases). The CDR3 length is 12 residues. Trimming pared 6 bases from V and 4 bases from J, leaving 9 bases between. Germline assignment: CDR1 MDHEN and CDR2 SYDVKM.

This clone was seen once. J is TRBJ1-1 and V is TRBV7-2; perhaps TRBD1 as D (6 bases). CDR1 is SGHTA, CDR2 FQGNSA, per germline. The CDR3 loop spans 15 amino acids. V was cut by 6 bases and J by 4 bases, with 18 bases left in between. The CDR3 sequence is CASRKPGADGTEAFF. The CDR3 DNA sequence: TGTGCCAGCAGAAAACCAGGGGCCGATGGCACTGAAGCTTTCTTT.

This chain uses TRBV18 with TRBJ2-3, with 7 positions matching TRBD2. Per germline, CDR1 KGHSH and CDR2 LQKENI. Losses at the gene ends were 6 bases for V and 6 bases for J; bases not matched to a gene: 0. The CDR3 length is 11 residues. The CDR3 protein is CASSGGDTQYF. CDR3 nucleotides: TGTGCCAGCTCCGGGGGGGATACGCAGTATTTT.

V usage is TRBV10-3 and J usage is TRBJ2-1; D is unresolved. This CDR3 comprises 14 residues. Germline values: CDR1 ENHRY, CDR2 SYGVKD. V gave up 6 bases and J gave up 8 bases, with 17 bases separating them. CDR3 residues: CAIRGELLQDEQFF. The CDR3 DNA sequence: TGTGCCATCAGGGGCGAGCTACTGCAGGATGAGCAGTTCTTC.

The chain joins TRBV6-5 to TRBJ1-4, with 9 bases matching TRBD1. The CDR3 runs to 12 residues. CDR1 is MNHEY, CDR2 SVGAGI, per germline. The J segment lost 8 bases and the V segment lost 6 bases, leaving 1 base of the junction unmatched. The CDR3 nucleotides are TGTGCCAGCAGACAGGGGGCGGAAAAACTGTTTTTT. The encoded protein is CASRQGAEKLFF.

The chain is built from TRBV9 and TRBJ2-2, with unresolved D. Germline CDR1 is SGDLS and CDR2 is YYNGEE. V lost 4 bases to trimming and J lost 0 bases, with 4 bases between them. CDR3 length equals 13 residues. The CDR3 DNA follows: TGTGCCAGCAGCCCCACGAACACCGGGGAGCTGTTTTTT. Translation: CASSPTNTGELFF.

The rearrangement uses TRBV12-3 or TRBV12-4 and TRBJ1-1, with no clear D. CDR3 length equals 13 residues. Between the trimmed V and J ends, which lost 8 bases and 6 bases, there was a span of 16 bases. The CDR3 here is CASRTEGRAEAFF. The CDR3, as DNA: TGTGCCAGCCGAACCGAAGGTCGGGCTGAAGCTTTCTTT.

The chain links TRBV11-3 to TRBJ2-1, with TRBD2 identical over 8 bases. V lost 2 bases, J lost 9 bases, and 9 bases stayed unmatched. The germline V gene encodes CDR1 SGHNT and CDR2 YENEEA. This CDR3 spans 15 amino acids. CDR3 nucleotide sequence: TGTGCCAGCAGCTTATTAGCGGGGTGGGAGGGTGAGCAGTTCTTC. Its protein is CASSLLAGWEGEQFF.

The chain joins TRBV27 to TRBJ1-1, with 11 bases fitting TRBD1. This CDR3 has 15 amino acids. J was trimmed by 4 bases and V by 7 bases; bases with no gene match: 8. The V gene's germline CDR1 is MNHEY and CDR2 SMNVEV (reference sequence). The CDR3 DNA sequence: TGTGCCAGCATGGACAGGGGGCGGGGGGGCACTGAAGCTTTCTTT. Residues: CASMDRGRGGTEAFF.